This record looks at one TCR beta chain sequence and its context. This CDR3 has 16 residues. The junction had 12 bases not matched to a gene; V was cut back by 5 bases and J by 8 bases. Germline CDR1 and CDR2: MNHEY and SMNVEV (reference sequence). The sample belongs to a study of T-cell memory formation after mild COVID-19. TCRdb reanalysed the 5' RACE reads using MiXCR and keeps one entry per CDR3 protein. The table includes 500,000 to 550,000 distinct CDR3 sequences, roughly 21% detected once. This chain links TRBV27 with TRBJ2-1; 10 bases are shared with TRBD2. Specimen: PBMCs or a T cell subset sorted from them (not recorded which). The receptor was derived from an adult woman who had mild COVID-19 (a few samples of this study predate the infection). Cell type and time point are not known. The CDR3 DNA is TGTGCCAGCAGTCCAACCCCCGGACTAGCGGTCGATGAGCAGTTCTTC. Translation: CASSPTPGLAVDEQFF.